The following is a T cell receptor beta chain sequence with its context. Clones were sequenced by immunoSEQ multiplex PCR, and TCRdb holds only the in-frame ones, with some missing. The sample lists around 260,000 clones, roughly 85% seen once, with roughly 14% in the top ten. This entry belongs to a study of blood T cell repertoires in COVID-19. Study background: Specimens from acute and convalescent COVID-19 originated in the United States, Italy and Spain. From T cells, B-cell-depleted T cells, or PBMCs came the material, which was cDNA or gDNA.

The germline V gene has CDR1 MNHNY and CDR2 SVGAGI (reference sequence). The CDR3 runs 15 residues. V was shortened by 5 bases and J by 1 base, with 14 bases between the two germline ends. Sample: peripheral blood. This receptor was taken from a human donor in a cohort sampled during active COVID-19. The rearrangement links TRBV6-6 to TRBJ1-1; no clear D. CDR3 residues: CASSPRELGNTEAFF. CDR3 nucleotides: TGTGCCAGCAGTCCGCGGGAGCTAGGGAACACTGAAGCTTTCTTT.